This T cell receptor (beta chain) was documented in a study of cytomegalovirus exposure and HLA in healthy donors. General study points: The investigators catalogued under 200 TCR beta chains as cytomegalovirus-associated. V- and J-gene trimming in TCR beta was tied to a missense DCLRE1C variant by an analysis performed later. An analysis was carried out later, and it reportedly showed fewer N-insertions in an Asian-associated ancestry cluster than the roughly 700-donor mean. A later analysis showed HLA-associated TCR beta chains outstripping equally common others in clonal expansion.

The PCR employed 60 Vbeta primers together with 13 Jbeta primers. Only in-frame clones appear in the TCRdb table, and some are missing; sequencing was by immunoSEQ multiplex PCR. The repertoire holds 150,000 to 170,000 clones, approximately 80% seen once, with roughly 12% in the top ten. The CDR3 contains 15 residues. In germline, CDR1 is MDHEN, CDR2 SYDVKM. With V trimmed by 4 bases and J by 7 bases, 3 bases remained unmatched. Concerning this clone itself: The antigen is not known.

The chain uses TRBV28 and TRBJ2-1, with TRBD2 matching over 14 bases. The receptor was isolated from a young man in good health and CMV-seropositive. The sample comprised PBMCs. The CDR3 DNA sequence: TGTGCCAGCAGTTCCGGGACTAGCGGGAGTAATGAGCAGTTCTTC. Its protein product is CASSSGTSGSNEQFF.